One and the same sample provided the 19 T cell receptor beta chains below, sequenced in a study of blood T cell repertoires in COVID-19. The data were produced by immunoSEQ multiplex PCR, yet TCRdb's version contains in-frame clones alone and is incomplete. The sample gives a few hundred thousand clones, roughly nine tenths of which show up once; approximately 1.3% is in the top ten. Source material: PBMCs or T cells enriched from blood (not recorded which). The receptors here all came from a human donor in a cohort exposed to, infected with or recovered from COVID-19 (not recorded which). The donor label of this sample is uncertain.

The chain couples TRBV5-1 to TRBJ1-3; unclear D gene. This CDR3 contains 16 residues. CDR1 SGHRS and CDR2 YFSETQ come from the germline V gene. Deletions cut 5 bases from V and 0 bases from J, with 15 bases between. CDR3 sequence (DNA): TGCGCCAGCAGTTGGGGAGGCTCCTACTCTGGAAACACCATATATTTT. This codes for CASSWGGSYSGNTIYF. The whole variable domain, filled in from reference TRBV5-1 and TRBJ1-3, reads KAGVTQTPRYLIKTRGQQVTLSCSPISGHRSVSWYQQTPGQGLQFLFEYFSETQRNKGNFPGRFSGRQFSNSRSEMNVSTLELGDSALYLCASSWGGSYSGNTIYFGEGSWLTVV.

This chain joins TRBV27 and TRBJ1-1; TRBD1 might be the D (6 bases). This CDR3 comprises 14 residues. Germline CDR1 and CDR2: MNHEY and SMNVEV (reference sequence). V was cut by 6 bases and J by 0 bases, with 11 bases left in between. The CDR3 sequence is CASRRYRVNTEAFF. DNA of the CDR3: TGTGCCAGCAGGCGTTACAGGGTGAACACTGAAGCTTTCTTT.

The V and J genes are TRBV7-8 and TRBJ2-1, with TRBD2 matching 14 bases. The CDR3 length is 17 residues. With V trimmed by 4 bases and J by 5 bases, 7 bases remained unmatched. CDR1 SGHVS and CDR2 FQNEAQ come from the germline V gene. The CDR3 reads CASSYGLAGGNDNEQFF. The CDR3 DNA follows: TGTGCCAGCAGCTACGGACTAGCGGGGGGCAACGACAATGAGCAGTTCTTC.

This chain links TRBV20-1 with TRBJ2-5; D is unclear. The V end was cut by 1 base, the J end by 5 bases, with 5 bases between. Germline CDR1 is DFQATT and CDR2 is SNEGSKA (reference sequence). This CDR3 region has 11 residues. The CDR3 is CSARASETQYF. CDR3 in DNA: TGCAGTGCTAGAGCCTCCGAGACCCAGTACTTC.

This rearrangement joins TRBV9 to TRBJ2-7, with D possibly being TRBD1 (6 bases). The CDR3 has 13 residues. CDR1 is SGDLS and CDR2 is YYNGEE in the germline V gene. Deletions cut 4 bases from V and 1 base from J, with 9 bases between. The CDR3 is CASSPGVSYEQYF. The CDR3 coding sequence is TGTGCCAGCAGCCCAGGGGTATCCTACGAGCAGTACTTC.

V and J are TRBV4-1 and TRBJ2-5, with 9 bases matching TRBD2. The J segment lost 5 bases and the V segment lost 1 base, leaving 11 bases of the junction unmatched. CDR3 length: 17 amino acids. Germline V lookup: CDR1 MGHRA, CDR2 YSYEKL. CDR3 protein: CASSQGPAGGPGETQYF. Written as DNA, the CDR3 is TGCGCCAGCAGCCAAGGTCCAGCGGGGGGCCCAGGGGAGACCCAGTACTTC.

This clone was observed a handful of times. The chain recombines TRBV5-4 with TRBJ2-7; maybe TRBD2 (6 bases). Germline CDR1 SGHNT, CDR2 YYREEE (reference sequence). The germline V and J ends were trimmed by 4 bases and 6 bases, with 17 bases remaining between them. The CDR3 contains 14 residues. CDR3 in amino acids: CASSAREANTEQYF. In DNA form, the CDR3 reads TGTGCCAGCAGCGCGAGGGAGGCCAATACCGAGCAGTACTTC.

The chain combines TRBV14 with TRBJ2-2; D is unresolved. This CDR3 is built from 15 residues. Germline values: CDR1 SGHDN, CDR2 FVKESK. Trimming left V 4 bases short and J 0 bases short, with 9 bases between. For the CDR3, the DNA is TGTGCCAGCAGCCGAGGAGAGCCGAACACCGGGGAGCTGTTTTTT. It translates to CASSRGEPNTGELFF.

CDR3 in DNA: TGCGCCAGCAGCTTGAATCAAGCAGGGCGAGTCTATGGCTACACCTTC. Residues: CASSLNQAGRVYGYTF. The chain joins TRBV5-1 to TRBJ1-2; the D gene is possibly TRBD1 (5 bases). This CDR3 region has 16 residues. Germline CDR1 reads SGHRS; CDR2 reads YFSETQ. The V gene lost 1 base and the J gene lost 4 bases, with 17 bases spanning the gap. The full variable domain, rest sourced from reference TRBV5-1 and TRBJ1-2, is KAGVTQTPRYLIKTRGQQVTLSCSPISGHRSVSWYQQTPGQGLQFLFEYFSETQRNKGNFPGRFSGRQFSNSRSEMNVSTLELGDSALYLCASSLNQAGRVYGYTFGSGTRLTVV.

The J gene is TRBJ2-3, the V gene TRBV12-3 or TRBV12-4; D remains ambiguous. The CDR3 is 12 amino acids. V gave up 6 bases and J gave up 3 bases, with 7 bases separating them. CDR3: CASSPVTDTQYF. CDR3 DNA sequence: TGTGCCAGCAGCCCAGTTACAGATACGCAGTATTTT.

The DNA for the CDR3 is TGTGCCAGCAGCAAAGCAAGCGGGTCGGAGACCCAGTACTTC. Translated: CASSKASGSETQYF. The V and J genes are TRBV21-1 and TRBJ2-5; the table assigns TRBD2, which was not confirmed against the DNA. TRBV21-1 has pseudogene status. The length of the CDR3 is 14 residues.

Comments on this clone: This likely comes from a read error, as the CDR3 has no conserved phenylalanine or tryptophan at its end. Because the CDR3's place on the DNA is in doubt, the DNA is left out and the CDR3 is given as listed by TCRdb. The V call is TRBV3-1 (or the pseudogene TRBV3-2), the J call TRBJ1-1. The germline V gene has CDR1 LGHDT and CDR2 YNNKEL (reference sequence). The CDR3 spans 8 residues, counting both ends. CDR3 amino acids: CASSHRVI.

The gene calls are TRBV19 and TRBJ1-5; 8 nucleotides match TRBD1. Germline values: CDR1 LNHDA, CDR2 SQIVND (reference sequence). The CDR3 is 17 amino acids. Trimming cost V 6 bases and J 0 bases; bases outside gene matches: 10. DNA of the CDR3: TGTGCCAGTAGATACAATGCCGACAGGGGTAGCAATCAGCCCCAGCATTTT. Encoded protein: CASRYNADRGSNQPQHF.

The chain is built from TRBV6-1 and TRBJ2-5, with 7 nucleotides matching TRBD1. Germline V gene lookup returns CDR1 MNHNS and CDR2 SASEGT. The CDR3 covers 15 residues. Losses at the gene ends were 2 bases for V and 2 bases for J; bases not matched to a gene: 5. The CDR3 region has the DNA TGTGCCAGCAGTGAACCCTACAGGGGTCAAGAGACCCAGTACTTC. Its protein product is CASSEPYRGQETQYF.

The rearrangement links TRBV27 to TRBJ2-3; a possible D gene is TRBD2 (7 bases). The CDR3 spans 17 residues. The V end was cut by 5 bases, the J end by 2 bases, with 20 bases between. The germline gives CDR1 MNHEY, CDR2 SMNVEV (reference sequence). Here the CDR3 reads CASSHRLAGATTDTQYF. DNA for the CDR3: TGTGCCAGCAGTCATCGACTAGCAGGGGCTACCACAGATACGCAGTATTTT.

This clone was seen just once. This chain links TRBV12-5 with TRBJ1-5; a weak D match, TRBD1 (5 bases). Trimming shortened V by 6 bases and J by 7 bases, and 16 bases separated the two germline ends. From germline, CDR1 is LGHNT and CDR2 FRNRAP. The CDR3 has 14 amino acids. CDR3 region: CASGGGDPGQPQHF. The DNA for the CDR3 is TGTGCTAGTGGGGGCGGGGACCCAGGACAGCCCCAGCATTTT.

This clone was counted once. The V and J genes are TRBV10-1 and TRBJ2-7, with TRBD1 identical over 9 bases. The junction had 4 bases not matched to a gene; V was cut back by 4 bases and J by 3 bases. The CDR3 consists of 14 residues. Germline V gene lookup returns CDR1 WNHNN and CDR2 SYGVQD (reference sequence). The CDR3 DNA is TGCGCCAGCAGTGCCGGGACAGGGTTCTACGAGCAGTACTTC. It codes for CASSAGTGFYEQYF.

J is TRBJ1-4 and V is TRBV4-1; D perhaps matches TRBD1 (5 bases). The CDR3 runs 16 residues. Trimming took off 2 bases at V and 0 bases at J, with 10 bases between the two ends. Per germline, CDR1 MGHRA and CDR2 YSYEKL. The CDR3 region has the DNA TGCGCCAGCAGCCAAAGGGGCCCGACAACTAATGAAAAACTGTTTTTT. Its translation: CASSQRGPTTNEKLFF.

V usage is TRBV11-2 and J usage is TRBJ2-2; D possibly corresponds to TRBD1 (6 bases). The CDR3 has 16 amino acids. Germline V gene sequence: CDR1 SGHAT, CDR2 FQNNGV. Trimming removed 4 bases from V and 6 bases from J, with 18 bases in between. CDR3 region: CASSSRRGIQAGELFF. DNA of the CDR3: TGTGCCAGCAGCTCCCGTAGGGGGATACAGGCCGGGGAGCTGTTTTTT.